This TCR beta chain appears in the sequencing data of a study of blood T cell repertoires in COVID-19. Trimming removed 4 bases from V and 8 bases from J, with 5 bases in between. This CDR3 is built from 10 residues. Germline V lookup: CDR1 MRHNA, CDR2 SNTAGT. In the source study's methods: Amplification from reference gene primers served as the basis for estimated nucleated cell counts. The data were produced by immunoSEQ multiplex PCR, yet TCRdb's version contains in-frame clones alone and is incomplete. The V and J calls and clone size were taken over from that table, and D and trimming were inferred from the DNA. This table holds about 160,000 clones, roughly 90% found once. Participants were aged 18 to 89 years, lived in around 22 US areas, and enrolled virtually.

This clonotype originated in a woman between 45 and 60 years old who had recovered from COVID-19. Sequencing was done on a sample of PBMCs or T cells enriched from blood (not recorded which). V usage is TRBV6-4 and J usage is TRBJ1-2, with no clear D. CDR3 in amino acids: CASSVGGYTF. CDR3 nucleotides: TGTGCCAGCAGTGTGGGCGGCTACACCTTC.